The T cell receptor (beta chain) described here comes from a study of neurological immune-mediated disorders. Study-wide results and caveats: Healthy controls had more TCR clonal expansion than multiple sclerosis, which showed the least, whereas HTLV-1-associated myelopathy showed the most. Subjects shared no identical expanded-clone CDR3 amino acid sequences, suggesting private TCR-beta repertoires in all groups.

The cDNA was synthesized by 5'RACE incorporating 10-nucleotide random UMIs. A single run covered 15-18 subjects with over 160 million TCR-beta sequences. TCRdb called the 5' RACE reads again in MiXCR, with one record for every CDR3 protein. The sample yields about 14,000 distinct CDR3 sequences, 10% seen once. Trimming left V 5 bases short and J 4 bases short, with 14 bases between. This CDR3 contains 14 residues. This clonotype has at least ten counts. Antigen: not known. The sequence came from a woman aged 40 to 55 in good health. Sequenced material: PBMCs. This chain uses TRBV12-3 or TRBV12-4 with TRBJ2-5; possibly TRBD1 for D (5 bases). CDR3 loop: CASSPPGIAETQYF. For the CDR3, the DNA is TGTGCCAGCAGTCCCCCAGGGATCGCAGAGACCCAGTACTTC.